The clone carrying this T cell receptor beta chain was counted many times. Antigen: not known. This entry comes from a study of T cells in Graves' hyperthyroidism and ophthalmopathy. Findings of the study overall: In the blood, most expanded thyroid clonotypes above 0.001 appeared as well.

Germline CDR1 reads LGHDT; CDR2 reads YNNKEL (reference sequence). CDR3 length: 15 residues. Between the trimmed V and J ends, which lost 3 bases and 6 bases, there was a span of 12 bases. Ophthalmopathy patients showed a Clinical Activity Score of at least 3, NOSPECS grade of at least 4 and duration under 3 months. Clinical symptoms, serum thyroxine, TRAb, thyroid ultrasound and orbital computed tomography established diagnosis. Amplified TCR beta CDR3 regions came from RNA transcripts. HTBI primers were the set used in a first-round RT-PCR of the TCR CDR3. One entry per CDR3 protein results from TCRdb running MiXCR on the multiplex PCR reads. The sample yields about 530,000 distinct CDR3 sequences, 17% seen once.

The rearrangement links TRBV3-1 to TRBJ1-6; D gene uncertain. Material: blood. The receptor comes from a woman between 18 and 29 years old with Graves' ophthalmopathy. The CDR3 DNA is TGTGCCAGCAGCCAGAGCGGGCGCACTAATTCACCCCTCCACTTT. Protein sequence: CASSQSGRTNSPLHF.